These 10 T cell receptor beta chains came from one sample sequenced in a study of blood T cells in healthy people across ages. A second PCR of about 7 to 12 cycles used a sample-barcoded 5' primer and a J-beta primer mix. TCRdb re-called the 5' RACE reads with MiXCR, one entry per CDR3 protein. The sample records around 1,500,000 distinct CDR3 sequences, 35% to 45% being singletons. The material sequenced was blood. Receptors were obtained from a woman under 30 in good health.

The chain couples TRBV29-1 to TRBJ2-1, with unresolved D. Germline V gene data show CDR1 as SQVTM and CDR2 as ANQGSEA. This CDR3 contains 14 residues. The V and J ends lost 0 bases and 8 bases respectively, with 14 bases between them. The CDR3 is CSVEESVVVYEQFF. The CDR3 DNA follows: TGCAGCGTTGAAGAAAGCGTGGTAGTTTATGAGCAGTTCTTC.

There are a few counts of this clonotype. CDR3 amino acids: CASSYRGKGPTEAFF. CDR3 bases: TGTGCCAGCAGTTACCGGGGGAAGGGACCCACTGAAGCTTTCTTT. V gene TRBV6-6 combines with J gene TRBJ1-1, with TRBD1 as a possible D gene (5 bases). Trimming removed 2 bases at V and 4 bases at J, with 14 bases between. Germline CDR1 is MNHNY and CDR2 is SVGAGI (reference sequence). The CDR3 is 15 amino acids.

The V and J genes are TRBV29-1 and TRBJ2-1; TRBD2 matches 12 bases. The CDR3 loop spans 16 amino acids. Germline V gives CDR1 SQVTM, CDR2 ANQGSEA. Losses at the gene ends were 4 bases for V and 5 bases for J; bases not matched to a gene: 9. The CDR3 nucleotides read TGCAGCGTTGTTCCCCGGACTAGCGGGGACCACAATGAGCAGTTCTTC. Amino acid sequence: CSVVPRTSGDHNEQFF.

The rearrangement joins TRBV15 to TRBJ2-3; D unclear. CDR1 and CDR2 from the germline V gene are LNHNV and YYDKDF (reference sequence). Trimming removed 5 bases at V and 0 bases at J, with 12 bases between. CDR3 length: 15 residues. CDR3 in DNA: TGTGCCACCAGCGCCCTAAGACACAGCACAGATACGCAGTATTTT. It is translated as CATSALRHSTDTQYF.

This clonotype occurred a few times. This sequence joins TRBV29-1 and TRBJ1-2; D possibly corresponds to TRBD1 (5 bases). V was shortened by 6 bases and J by 2 bases, with 16 bases between the two germline ends. The germline CDR1 and CDR2 sequences are SQVTM and ANQGSEA. The CDR3 is 14 amino acids. This CDR3 reads CSVVEGSTNYGYTF. The CDR3 nucleotides read TGCAGCGTGGTGGAGGGGAGTACGAACTATGGCTACACCTTC.

In its sample, this clonotype was seen a few times. This sequence joins TRBV18 and TRBJ2-1; D possibly corresponds to TRBD2 (5 bases). The CDR3 is made up of 18 amino acids. The V gene lost 1 base and the J gene lost 0 bases, with 16 bases spanning the gap. Germline-derived CDR1 and CDR2 are KGHSH and LQKENI. CDR3 bases: TGTGCCAGCTCACCACAGGGTTCGGCGGGCAGCTCCTACAATGAGCAGTTCTTC. Translating it yields CASSPQGSAGSSYNEQFF.

The V call is TRBV6-5, the J call TRBJ1-1, with a weak D call TRBD1 (6 bases). Germline assignment: CDR1 MNHEY and CDR2 SVGAGI. V lost 2 bases and J 2 bases, leaving 12 bases between the germline ends. The CDR3 has 15 residues. The CDR3 sequence: CASSYIGGLNTEAFF. The CDR3 DNA follows: TGTGCCAGCAGTTACATCGGGGGGCTCAACACTGAAGCTTTCTTT.

The chain recombines TRBV9 with TRBJ2-5; TRBD2 might be the D (5 bases). V was pared by 0 bases and J by 1 base, with 13 bases between. The germline gives CDR1 SGDLS, CDR2 YYNGEE. The CDR3 is 16 amino acids. The DNA for the CDR3 is TGTGCCAGCAGCGTAGGTGGAGCTAGCAGCCAAGAGACCCAGTACTTC. Protein: CASSVGGASSQETQYF.

The CDR3 DNA reads as TGTGCCAGCACCTCCAGGACCAGGGATTCCTACGAGCAGTACTTC. Translated: CASTSRTRDSYEQYF. V and J are TRBV12-3 or TRBV12-4 and TRBJ2-7, with a weak D call TRBD1 (5 bases). CDR3 length: 15 residues. V was clipped by 7 bases and J by 1 base, with 17 bases between them.

This clonotype was picked up a small number of times. The rearrangement links TRBV7-9 to TRBJ1-4, with TRBD1 identical over 9 bases. CDR3 length equals 15 residues. The trim removed 5 bases at V and 0 bases at J, leaving 1 base unmatched. The germline V gene encodes CDR1 SEHNR and CDR2 FQNEAQ (reference sequence). The CDR3 protein is CASSRDRATNEKLFF. CDR3 DNA: TGTGCCAGCAGCCGGGACAGGGCAACTAATGAAAAACTGTTTTTT.